This TCR beta chain was identified during a study of T cell responses to AZD1222 COVID-19 vaccine. Study-wide background: Second-dose recipients at about 4 or about 12 weeks were treated as one pooled group.

Study conclusions and caveats: All repertoire sampling was performed exclusively after the peak T cell response. Nearly half of the spike-specific TCRs reportedly recognize variant regions that carry no mutations. White British ancestry dominated among donors, who included more females, and clonal diversity was possibly underestimated.

This CDR3 is built from 15 residues. Trimming took off 3 bases at V and 6 bases at J, with 15 bases between the two ends. CDR1 and CDR2 (germline): SGHNT, YYREEE (reference sequence). As regards this clone: As yet, its antigen is unknown.

This table comes from immunoSEQ multiplex PCR, and its TCRdb copy is limited to in-frame clones, with some not included. The data contain some 110,000 clones, 80% to 85% of them singletons. The rearrangement uses TRBV5-4 and TRBJ2-2; D uncertain. The input for sequencing was peripheral blood, taken on day 0 of AZD1222 vaccination. This sequence was found in an adult in good health. This chain's CDR3 is CASSSGRSPAGELFF. CDR3 in DNA: TGTGCCAGCAGCTCTGGTAGGAGCCCCGCCGGGGAGCTGTTTTTT.